Below, one T cell receptor beta chain is given with its context. No antigen is known for it. The data belong to a study of T-cell memory formation after mild COVID-19. Study findings and constraints: The finding that pre-infection memory included some responding clones suggested that cross-reactive memory joined. For contracting clones, CD4+ ones sat mainly in CM and EM, CD8+ in EMRA.

V was clipped by 3 bases and J by 1 base, with 12 bases between them. Germline values: CDR1 PRHDT, CDR2 FYEKMQ (reference sequence). This CDR3 spans 15 amino acids. One entry per CDR3 protein results from TCRdb running MiXCR on the 5' RACE reads. The table shows roughly 130,000 distinct CDR3 sequences, with about 6% occurring only once. The V gene is TRBV13, the J gene TRBJ1-1; D gene uncertain. What was sequenced was PBMCs or a T cell subset sorted from them (not recorded which). This sequence was found in an adult woman who had mild COVID-19 (a few samples of this study predate the infection). Cell type and time point are not known. CDR3 nucleotides: TGTGCCAGCAGCTTTCTGACCGAAGCGAACACTGAAGCTTTCTTT. Protein product: CASSFLTEANTEAFF.